This entry lists 32 T cell receptor beta chains sequenced from one sample in a study of human T cells and chemical hapten exposure. TCRdb independently ran MiXCR on the RACE reads; one entry per CDR3 protein. The data contain roughly 380,000 distinct CDR3 sequences, 5% to 6.5% of them singletons. Noted time point: pre-sensitization, week 0. The treatment: therapeutic diphenylcyclopropenone sensitization with weekly scalp DPC. Material: whole blood, obtained in connection with sensitization to the hapten diphenylcyclopropenone (DPC). These receptors were taken from a woman aged 45 to 65 with alopecia areata. Some clones in this sample may be carry-over from other donors' samples.

This clonotype was counted many times. The J gene is TRBJ2-7, the V gene TRBV30, with D perhaps matching TRBD2 (6 bases). V was pared by 3 bases and J by 3 bases, with 15 bases between. The CDR3 is 14 amino acids. CDR1 is GTSNPN, CDR2 SVGIG, per germline (reference sequence). The CDR3 reads CAWSEAGSNYEQYF. In nucleotides, the CDR3 is TGTGCCTGGAGCGAGGCGGGGTCCAACTACGAGCAGTACTTC. The complete variable domain, with remaining parts taken from reference TRBV30 and TRBJ2-7, reads SQTIHQWPATLVQPVGSPLSLECTVEGTSNPNLYWYRQAAGRGLQLLFYSVGIGQISSEVPQNLSASRPQDRQFILSSKKLLLSDSGFYLCAWSEAGSNYEQYFGPGTRLTVT.

The rearrangement joins TRBV6-6 to TRBJ1-5; perhaps TRBD1 as D (6 bases). This CDR3 spans 13 amino acids. The V gene lost 5 bases and the J gene lost 6 bases, with 11 bases spanning the gap. Germline CDR1 reads MNHNY; CDR2 reads SVGAGI (reference sequence). The CDR3 DNA is TGTGCCAGCAGTCCCTCGGACAGTCAGCCCCAGCATTTT. It is translated as CASSPSDSQPQHF.

V gene TRBV29-1 combines with J gene TRBJ2-1; no clear D gene. V lost 4 bases to trimming and J lost 2 bases, with 9 bases between them. In germline, CDR1 is SQVTM, CDR2 ANQGSEA. The CDR3 is 13 amino acids. The CDR3 sequence: CSVVGKTYNEQFF. The CDR3 bases are TGCAGCGTTGTAGGGAAGACCTACAATGAGCAGTTCTTC.

This clonotype was recorded many times. The rearrangement uses TRBV6-2 or TRBV6-3 and TRBJ1-1, with unresolved D. V was trimmed by 6 bases and J by 6 bases, leaving 20 bases between them. Germline V CDR1 and CDR2: MNHEY, SVGEGT. CDR3 length: 15 amino acids. CDR3 loop: CASRQNPAVSSEAFF. The CDR3 region has the DNA TGTGCCAGCAGGCAAAACCCGGCAGTGAGCTCTGAAGCTTTCTTT.

This clonotype was seen many times. The chain couples TRBV29-1 to TRBJ1-1; TRBD1 is a possible D gene (6 bases). Germline V gene lookup returns CDR1 SQVTM and CDR2 ANQGSEA. The V end was cut by 5 bases, the J end by 1 base, with 14 bases between. The CDR3 is 14 amino acids. In nucleotides, the CDR3 is TGCAGCGTTACAAGGGGGGGGCGGAACACTGAAGCTTTCTTT. It specifies CSVTRGGRNTEAFF.

The V gene is TRBV3-1, the J gene TRBJ1-1; D is ambiguous. V lost 1 base and J 8 bases, leaving 17 bases between the germline ends. The length of the CDR3 is 15 residues. Germline V gene lookup returns CDR1 LGHDT and CDR2 YNNKEL (reference sequence). Here the CDR3 reads CASSQAPRSGREAFF. Written as DNA, the CDR3 is TGTGCCAGCAGCCAAGCTCCTAGGTCGGGCAGGGAAGCTTTCTTT.

This sequence joins TRBV28 and TRBJ2-3; 8 bases align to TRBD2. The CDR3 is 16 residues long. CDR1 and CDR2 from the germline V gene are MDHEN and SYDVKM. V lost 4 bases, J lost 9 bases, and 15 bases stayed unmatched. The CDR3 loop is CASSSPGERGQATQYF. CDR3 DNA sequence: TGTGCCAGCAGTTCCCCCGGGGAGCGGGGGCAGGCGACGCAGTATTTT.

This clonotype was counted at least ten times. The chain carries TRBV5-1 and TRBJ2-3; perhaps TRBD1 as D (6 bases). V lost 3 bases, J lost 2 bases, and 13 bases lay in between. The CDR3 extends over 15 amino acids. Looked up from germline, CDR1 is SGHRS and CDR2 is YFSETQ. The CDR3 nucleotides are TGCGCCAGCAGCTCCACAGGGAACCCCACAGATACGCAGTATTTT. Translated: CASSSTGNPTDTQYF.

This clonotype was found many times. The V and J genes are TRBV7-9 and TRBJ2-3, with D perhaps being TRBD1 or TRBD2 (6 bases each). The V gene lost 6 bases and the J gene lost 3 bases, with 22 bases spanning the gap. This CDR3 region has 17 residues. CDR1 is SEHNR and CDR2 is FQNEAQ in the germline V gene (reference sequence). For the CDR3, the DNA is TGTGCCAGCAGAGCGCTGAGGGGGATGGAGGGAACAGATACGCAGTATTTT. Protein: CASRALRGMEGTDTQYF.

Only a few counts were recorded for this clonotype. This chain uses TRBV6-5 with TRBJ1-4; no definite D call. Germline CDR1 and CDR2: MNHEY and SVGAGI. Trimming removed 5 bases from V and 13 bases from J, with 14 bases in between. The CDR3 length is 12 residues. The CDR3 here is CASSPPEGRLFF. CDR3 bases: TGTGCCAGCAGTCCCCCTGAAGGCCGACTGTTTTTT.

This clonotype was detected many times. V is TRBV3-1 and J is TRBJ1-4; 8 nucleotides align to TRBD1. The CDR3 is 14 amino acids. Germline CDR1 reads LGHDT; CDR2 reads YNNKEL (reference sequence). V gave up 8 bases and J gave up 0 bases; unmatched junction bases: 2. In nucleotides, the CDR3 is TGTGCCAGCCGACAGGGGACAACTAATGAAAAACTGTTTTTT. This codes for CASRQGTTNEKLFF.

Only a few counts were recorded for this clonotype. The chain combines TRBV9 with TRBJ1-5, with D maybe TRBD1 (6 bases). The V end was cut by 4 bases, the J end by 4 bases, with 15 bases between. In germline, CDR1 is SGDLS, CDR2 YYNGEE. CDR3 length: 15 residues. CDR3 sequence (DNA): TGTGCCAGCAGCTTAACGGGACACCCAAATCAGCCCCAGCATTTT. The encoded protein is CASSLTGHPNQPQHF. Full variable domain (rest looked up from reference TRBV9 and TRBJ1-5): DSGVTQTPKHLITATGQRVTLRCSPRSGDLSVYWYQQSLDQGLQFLIQYYNGEERAKGNILERFSAQQFPDLHSELNLSSLELGDSALYFCASSLTGHPNQPQHFGDGTRLSIL.

This clonotype showed up many times. This chain connects TRBV29-1 to TRBJ1-1; a weak D match, TRBD1 (5 bases). CDR3 size: 10 residues. Germline V gene sequence: CDR1 SQVTM, CDR2 ANQGSEA. Between the trimmed V and J ends, which lost 4 bases and 9 bases, there was a span of 9 bases. The CDR3 DNA follows: TGCAGCGTTGGGGACCTAAAAGCTTTCTTT. This encodes CSVGDLKAFF.

This clonotype was counted at least ten times. The rearrangement links TRBV29-1 to TRBJ2-5, with 9 bases identical to TRBD1. V dropped 3 bases and J dropped 9; count of bases not matched to a gene: 8. CDR3 length: 13 amino acids. Germline V gene lookup returns CDR1 SQVTM and CDR2 ANQGSEA. The CDR3 spells CSVETSGDRAQYF. The CDR3 nucleotides read TGCAGCGTTGAGACGTCAGGGGACAGGGCCCAGTACTTC.

At least ten counts were recorded for this clonotype. The CDR3 nucleotides read TGTGCCAGCAGTTTAGGTCGGCTGGAGGGGCCCCAGCATTTT. This encodes CASSLGRLEGPQHF. This chain uses TRBV28 with TRBJ1-5; no firm D call. Germline assignment: CDR1 MDHEN and CDR2 SYDVKM. Trimming stripped 2 bases from V and 9 bases from J, with 14 bases between. The CDR3 is 14 residues long.

This clonotype was observed at least ten times. The chain uses TRBV7-2 and TRBJ2-3, with 12 bases matching TRBD2. Trimming cost V 5 bases and J 3 bases; bases outside gene matches: 9. The CDR3 sequence is 17 residues long. Germline CDR1 is SGHTA and CDR2 is FQGNSA. Here the CDR3 reads CASSQSSGGAFTDTQYF. Here the CDR3 DNA reads TGTGCCAGCAGCCAGTCTAGCGGGGGGGCTTTTACAGATACGCAGTATTTT.

The genes are TRBV20-1 and TRBJ2-1, with D perhaps being TRBD1 or TRBD2 (5 bases each). Germline V CDR1 and CDR2: DFQATT, SNEGSKA (reference sequence). The CDR3 totals 15 residues. Trimming pared 1 base from V and 7 bases from J, leaving 17 bases between. The DNA of the CDR3 is TGCAGTGCTAGAGTCGAGGGCAGGGCAGTAAATGAGCAGTTCTTC. Its protein is CSARVEGRAVNEQFF.

This clonotype was seen more than once but under ten times. This chain joins TRBV4-1 and TRBJ2-3, with TRBD1 as a possible D gene (5 bases). Trimming removed 3 bases at V and 1 base at J, with 14 bases between. The germline V gene has CDR1 MGHRA and CDR2 YSYEKL. CDR3 length equals 16 residues. CDR3 protein: CASSQETAPRTDTQYF. The CDR3 coding sequence is TGCGCCAGCAGCCAGGAGACAGCGCCTCGCACAGATACGCAGTATTTT.

In its sample, this clonotype was seen many times. V gene TRBV11-2 combines with J gene TRBJ1-2; D remains unclear. The V gene's germline CDR1 is SGHAT and CDR2 FQNNGV. Trimming left V 0 bases short and J 0 bases short, with 8 bases between. The CDR3 contains 15 residues. DNA for the CDR3: TGTGCCAGCAGCTTAGATCCTTCAGCTAACTATGGCTACACCTTC. Translating gives CASSLDPSANYGYTF.

This clonotype occurred a few times. The chain joins TRBV20-1 to TRBJ1-5; TRBD1 aligns across 10 bases. Germline CDR1 DFQATT, CDR2 SNEGSKA (reference sequence). V lost 1 base and J lost 6; bases outside the gene matches: 9. There are 16 residues in the CDR3. CDR3 loop: CSARVPGQGRGQPQHF. CDR3 sequence (DNA): TGCAGTGCTAGAGTCCCGGGACAGGGGAGGGGTCAGCCCCAGCATTTT.

This clonotype has a handful of counts. The J gene is TRBJ1-6, the V gene TRBV7-9; D is uncertain. Germline CDR1 SEHNR, CDR2 FQNEAQ (reference sequence). This CDR3 has 14 amino acids. V gave up 6 bases and J gave up 0 bases, with 6 bases separating them. CDR3 residues: CASRSSSYNSPLHF. CDR3 bases: TGTGCCAGCAGATCGAGCTCCTATAATTCACCCCTCCACTTT.

Here the CDR3 DNA reads TGTGCCAGCAGTTGGACAGGCCCCGGCCCTGAAGCTTTCTTT. This gives the protein CASSWTGPGPEAFF. The chain links TRBV6-5 to TRBJ1-1; TRBD1 matches at 7 bases. CDR1 and CDR2 from the germline V gene are MNHEY and SVGAGI. The trim removed 4 bases at V and 6 bases at J, leaving 8 bases unmatched. This CDR3 region has 14 residues.

This clonotype was observed at least ten times. The chain combines TRBV20-1 with TRBJ1-1; D is perhaps TRBD1 (5 bases). V was trimmed by 4 bases and J by 7 bases, leaving 13 bases between them. Per the germline V gene, CDR1 is DFQATT and CDR2 is SNEGSKA (reference sequence). The CDR3 is 12 residues long. The chain's CDR3 is CSAKQASDEAFF. CDR3 coding DNA: TGCAGTGCTAAACAGGCGAGTGATGAAGCTTTCTTT.

The sample holds a few counts of this clonotype. The rearrangement joins TRBV18 to TRBJ2-3; TRBD2 matches 9 bases. V gave up 3 bases and J gave up 0 bases; unmatched junction bases: 4. This CDR3 spans 16 amino acids. The germline V gene has CDR1 KGHSH and CDR2 LQKENI. The CDR3 DNA follows: TGTGCCAGCTCACCTCCGACTAGCGGTAGCACAGATACGCAGTATTTT. It yields the protein CASSPPTSGSTDTQYF.

This clonotype was seen at least ten times. This CDR3 is CASSPTPGTHNSPLHF. In DNA, the CDR3 is TGCGCCAGCAGCCCGACCCCCGGGACTCATAATTCACCCCTCCACTTT. This sequence joins TRBV5-1 and TRBJ1-6; weak D call: TRBD1 (5 bases). Germline loops: CDR1 SGHRS, CDR2 YFSETQ. CDR3 size: 16 residues. The V end was cut by 4 bases, the J end by 5 bases, with 16 bases between.

This clonotype has at least ten counts. The chain combines TRBV11-2 with TRBJ2-3; no firm D call. Germline V gene sequence: CDR1 SGHAT, CDR2 FQNNGV. Trimming took off 3 bases at V and 2 bases at J, with 12 bases between the two ends. CDR3 length equals 15 residues. CDR3 bases: TGTGCCAGCAGCTTTCGGAAGGCTTCCACAGATACGCAGTATTTT. Translation: CASSFRKASTDTQYF.

The rearrangement links TRBV2 to TRBJ2-7; D may be TRBD1 (5 bases). Trimming cost V 1 base and J 1 base, with 11 bases left between them. The CDR3 runs to 15 residues. Germline CDR1 SNHLY, CDR2 FYNNEI. CDR3: CASSEGGNPSYEQYF. The DNA for the CDR3 is TGTGCCAGCAGTGAAGGGGGCAACCCTTCCTACGAGCAGTACTTC.

The CDR3 reads CASSDGQDLGKLFF. DNA for the CDR3: TGTGCCAGCAGTGATGGACAGGATCTGGGGAAACTGTTTTTT. This sequence joins TRBV2 and TRBJ1-4; TRBD1 matches at 7 bases. The CDR3 extends over 14 amino acids. Germline V gene lookup returns CDR1 SNHLY and CDR2 FYNNEI. With 3 bases clipped from V and 11 bases from J, the junction kept 9 bases outside the gene matches.

This clonotype has only a few counts. The genes are TRBV12-3 or TRBV12-4 and TRBJ2-6; D gene uncertain. V was trimmed by 4 bases and J by 0 bases, leaving 10 bases between them. The CDR3 consists of 16 residues. The chain's CDR3 is CASSSVVLSGANVLTF. In DNA form, the CDR3 reads TGTGCCAGCAGTTCGGTCGTTCTCTCTGGGGCCAACGTCCTGACTTTC.

This clonotype came up many times. This rearrangement joins TRBV11-2 to TRBJ2-7; 7 nucleotides match TRBD1. CDR1 is SGHAT, CDR2 FQNNGV, per germline. The J segment lost 3 bases and the V segment lost 1 base, leaving 6 bases of the junction unmatched. The CDR3 runs 15 residues. CDR3 sequence: CASSLGATGNYEQYF. Here the CDR3 DNA reads TGTGCCAGCAGCTTAGGAGCGACAGGGAACTACGAGCAGTACTTC.

The J gene is TRBJ1-6, the V gene TRBV7-2, with D hard to call. This CDR3 spans 15 amino acids. CDR1 SGHTA and CDR2 FQGNSA come from the germline V gene. V lost 2 bases to trimming and J lost 14 bases, with 19 bases between them. The chain's CDR3 is CASSLHPGSQLTLHF. The CDR3 bases are TGTGCCAGCAGCTTACACCCGGGGAGCCAATTGACCCTCCACTTT.

There are many counts of this clonotype. V gene TRBV7-9 combines with J gene TRBJ1-1; a possible D gene is TRBD1 (6 bases). This CDR3 contains 13 residues. CDR1 is SEHNR and CDR2 is FQNEAQ in the germline V gene (reference sequence). The V gene lost 6 bases and the J gene lost 6 bases, with 14 bases spanning the gap. In nucleotides, the CDR3 is TGTGCCAGCAGGACTCGACAGGCCTCTGAAGCTTTCTTT. Translation: CASRTRQASEAFF.